Each of the 16 T cell receptor beta chains below was sequenced from the same sample in a study of patients and donors after allogeneic stem cell transplantation. In TCRdb, the RT-PCR reads were re-called with MiXCR into one record per CDR3 protein. The sample records hundreds of thousands of distinct CDR3 sequences, under 20% being singletons. Material for sequencing was blood, either unsorted or a sorted T cell fraction (not recorded which). The receptors stem from a human donor who was either an allogeneic HSCT recipient or a stem cell or donor lymphocyte infusion donor (not recorded which). It is not recorded whose cells these are; they may come from a transplant donor.

This chain uses TRBV20-1 with TRBJ2-7; perhaps TRBD2 as D (7 bases). V was clipped by 3 bases and J by 2 bases, with 26 bases between them. This CDR3 has 18 residues. The germline gives CDR1 DFQATT, CDR2 SNEGSKA (reference sequence). CDR3 residues: CSARGFRDYRVVAYEQYF. The CDR3 DNA is TGCAGTGCTAGGGGGTTTCGGGACTACAGGGTGGTCGCCTACGAGCAGTACTTC.

The rearrangement links TRBV5-1 to TRBJ2-1, with no clear D. CDR1 and CDR2 (germline): SGHRS, YFSETQ. V was pared by 5 bases and J by 3 bases, with 6 bases between. The CDR3 is made up of 12 amino acids. The CDR3 sequence is CASRAYYNEQFF. The CDR3 DNA reads as TGCGCCAGCAGGGCTTACTACAATGAGCAGTTCTTC.

A few counts support this clonotype. The V call is TRBV20-1, the J call TRBJ1-2; no definite D call. Germline CDR1 DFQATT, CDR2 SNEGSKA (reference sequence). V lost 8 bases and J lost 5, with 18 bases in between. This CDR3 contains 13 residues. CDR3 protein: CSLPREGGYGYTF. Written as DNA, the CDR3 is TGCAGTCTTCCAAGGGAGGGAGGGTATGGCTACACCTTC.

V gene TRBV4-2 combines with J gene TRBJ2-3; TRBD2 matches 11 bases. CDR3 length equals 16 residues. V lost 1 base and J lost 4; bases outside the gene matches: 4. Germline values: CDR1 LGHNA, CDR2 YNFKEQ. Here the CDR3 DNA reads TGTGCCAGCAGCCAAGTTAGCGGGGGGGGCGCAGATACGCAGTATTTT. Its translation is CASSQVSGGGADTQYF.

This clonotype came up many times. The CDR3 DNA follows: TGCGCCAGCCTACTAGCGCCGAACACCGGGGAGCTGTTTTTT. Translated: CASLLAPNTGELFF. The chain couples TRBV5-1 to TRBJ2-2; TRBD2 aligns across 7 bases. Germline CDR1 and CDR2: SGHRS and YFSETQ. Unmatched junction bases numbered 3, after V lost 7 bases and J lost 0 bases. This CDR3 is 14 amino acids long.

This clonotype has only a few counts. The chain carries TRBV30 and TRBJ1-2; D remains unclear. This CDR3 is 14 amino acids long. Trimming pared 0 bases from V and 8 bases from J, leaving 16 bases between. Germline values: CDR1 GTSNPN, CDR2 SVGIG (reference sequence). CDR3 sequence reads: CAWSVPGSLEGYTF. The CDR3 DNA sequence: TGTGCCTGGAGTGTTCCCGGGTCATTAGAAGGCTACACCTTC.

J is TRBJ1-1 and V is TRBV6-1; D remains unclear. This CDR3 comprises 13 residues. Germline CDR1 and CDR2: MNHNS and SASEGT. CDR3 in amino acids: CATSPPLNTEAFF. The CDR3 nucleotides are TGTGCAACATCTCCCCCCCTAAACACTGAAGCTTTCTTT.

There are a few counts of this clonotype. V and J are TRBV20-1 and TRBJ1-2; D is unclear. V was cut by 0 bases and J by 6 bases, with 14 bases left in between. Germline loops: CDR1 DFQATT, CDR2 SNEGSKA (reference sequence). The CDR3 covers 14 residues. The CDR3 DNA is TGCAGTGCTAGAGATATCCAGCCCGAGAATGGCTACACCTTC. Its translation: CSARDIQPENGYTF.

This clonotype was picked up a small number of times. V gene TRBV3-1 combines with J gene TRBJ2-5, with D possibly matching TRBD2 (6 bases). In germline, CDR1 is LGHDT, CDR2 YNNKEL (reference sequence). This CDR3 spans 15 amino acids. The germline V and J ends were trimmed by 4 bases and 1 base, with 13 bases remaining between them. CDR3 in amino acids: CASSPPNSGQETQYF. DNA of the CDR3: TGTGCCAGCAGCCCCCCAAATAGCGGCCAAGAGACCCAGTACTTC.

This clonotype was counted only a few times. The chain couples TRBV18 to TRBJ1-6; D remains ambiguous. In germline, CDR1 is KGHSH, CDR2 LQKENI. The CDR3 contains 15 residues. The germline V and J ends were trimmed by 1 base and 7 bases, with 11 bases remaining between them. This chain's CDR3 is CASSPHSGLNSPLHF. Here the CDR3 DNA reads TGTGCCAGCTCACCACACTCGGGGTTAAATTCACCCCTCCACTTT.

Only a few counts were recorded for this clonotype. V usage is TRBV20-1 and J usage is TRBJ2-5, with 11 bases fitting TRBD2. Trimming at V came to 4 bases and at J to 8 bases, leaving 12 bases not matched to a gene. CDR1 is DFQATT and CDR2 is SNEGSKA in the germline V gene (reference sequence). The CDR3 sequence is 15 residues long. CDR3 amino acids: CSANGRILAGATQYF. The DNA for the CDR3 is TGCAGTGCTAACGGCAGGATACTAGCGGGGGCCACCCAGTACTTC.

This clonotype turned up a few times. J is TRBJ1-5 and V is TRBV7-8; tentatively, D is TRBD1 (6 bases). In germline, CDR1 is SGHVS, CDR2 FQNEAQ. CDR3 length: 15 amino acids. The V and J ends lost 2 bases and 6 bases respectively, with 14 bases between them. CDR3 bases: TGTGCCAGCAGCTTAAACAGGGCGGGTGGTCAGCCCCAGCATTTT. Translating gives CASSLNRAGGQPQHF. Full variable domain (rest looked up from reference TRBV7-8 and TRBJ1-5): GAGVSQSPRYKVAKRGQDVALRCDPISGHVSLFWYQQALGQGPEFLTYFQNEAQLDKSGLPSDRFFAERPEGSVSTLKIQRTQQEDSAVYLCASSLNRAGGQPQHFGDGTRLSIL.

In this sample, this clonotype turned up a few times. This chain connects TRBV5-1 to TRBJ1-3, with D perhaps matching TRBD1 (5 bases). The germline V and J ends were trimmed by 5 bases and 3 bases, with 12 bases remaining between them. CDR3 size: 14 residues. The germline V gene has CDR1 SGHRS and CDR2 YFSETQ. CDR3: CASSSPRDGNTIYF. CDR3 bases: TGCGCCAGCAGTAGCCCCAGGGATGGAAACACCATATATTTT. The full variable domain, completed using reference TRBV5-1 and TRBJ1-3, is KAGVTQTPRYLIKTRGQQVTLSCSPISGHRSVSWYQQTPGQGLQFLFEYFSETQRNKGNFPGRFSGRQFSNSRSEMNVSTLELGDSALYLCASSSPRDGNTIYFGEGSWLTVV.

This clonotype was seen only a few times. The J gene is TRBJ1-1, the V gene TRBV12-3 or TRBV12-4; 9 bases map to TRBD1. The ends lost 3 bases at V and 3 bases at J; junction bases unmatched: 5. The CDR3 length is 15 residues. CDR3 protein: CASSLRGQGDTEAFF. In DNA, the CDR3 is TGTGCCAGCAGTTTGAGGGGACAGGGCGACACTGAAGCTTTCTTT.

The rearrangement links TRBV12-3 or TRBV12-4 to TRBJ1-2, with TRBD1 as a possible D gene (5 bases). The CDR3 is made up of 13 amino acids. Trimming took off 3 bases at V and 6 bases at J, with 11 bases between the two ends. The CDR3 bases are TGTGCCAGCAGTTTCTTGGGGGTGGATGGCTACACCTTC. This codes for CASSFLGVDGYTF.

This clonotype turned up a few times. The V and J genes are TRBV19 and TRBJ1-1, with D possibly matching TRBD1 (5 bases). This CDR3 is 14 amino acids long. Germline V gives CDR1 LNHDA, CDR2 SQIVND (reference sequence). The V end lost 2 bases, the J end lost 2 bases, and 9 bases lay between the germline ends. For the CDR3, the DNA is TGTGCCAGTAGTATACAGGGTTCAAACACTGAAGCTTTCTTT. Translated: CASSIQGSNTEAFF.